What follows describes a single T cell receptor beta chain. The data belong to a study of T cell changes during pregnancy in multiple sclerosis. The length of the CDR3 is 18 residues. CDR1 is MNHEY, CDR2 SMNVEV, per germline (reference sequence). J lost 0 bases, V lost 0 bases, and 7 bases had no gene match. The data were produced by immunoSEQ multiplex PCR, yet TCRdb's version contains in-frame clones alone and is incomplete. This table has about 38,000 clones, approximately 92% appearing once. Source: CD8+ T cells from peripheral blood mononuclear cells, taken after pregnancy. This sequence was found in a female donor with multiple sclerosis, enrolled in a pregnancy study. The V call is TRBV27, the J call TRBJ2-3; 9 bases are shared with TRBD1. The CDR3 DNA reads TGTGCCAGCAGTTTATCTCCTTCCGGGACAGGGAGCACAGATACGCAGTATTTT. Residues: CASSLSPSGTGSTDTQYF.